This T cell receptor beta chain was obtained from a study of blood T cells in healthy people across ages. Across the study: Researchers report that template switching captured about one barcoded beta molecule per two T cells. Findings of the study overall: Per million T cells, the diversity of TCR beta decreased roughly linearly as age advanced.

Trimming cost V 3 bases and J 4 bases; bases outside gene matches: 8. The CDR3 runs 15 residues. Germline-derived CDR1 and CDR2 are LNHNV and YYDKDF (reference sequence). A second 7 to 11 cycle PCR used barcoded and J-beta primers. Every cDNA molecule bore a tag from a template-switch adaptor containing 12 random nucleotides. Each CDR3 protein gets one entry after TCRdb re-called the 5' RACE reads with MiXCR. The sample consists of 1.4 million to 1.5 million distinct CDR3 sequences, approximately 38% of them appearing once. This clonotype was detected only a few times. Its antigen is undetermined. J is TRBJ2-5 and V is TRBV15; TRBD1 aligns across 7 bases. The sample comprised blood. The TCR originated in a woman aged 18 to 35 in good health. In nucleotides, the CDR3 is TGTGCCACCAGCAGTCAAACGGACAGGAGAGAGACCCAGTACTTC. It specifies CATSSQTDRRETQYF.